Each of the 28 T cell receptor beta chains below was sequenced from the same sample in a study of regulatory and conventional T cells in RAG deficiency. The sorted regulatory T cells were CD4+, CD25-high and CD127-low, with genomic DNA sequenced. TCRdb keeps only in-frame clones here, not all; method: immunoSEQ multiplex PCR. The table shows about 7,100 clones, with around 91% occurring only once. These same data were also listed under a study on regulatory T cells. That paper notes: Primers: 52 TRBV forward and 13 TRBJ reverse.

The specimen sequenced was CD127- CD25+ CD4+ Tregs sorted from blood. The source of these receptors is a human donor in good health.

In DNA, the CDR3 is TGCAGTGCCGTAAAAGAGACCCAGTACTTC. This translates into CSAVKETQYF. The chain links TRBV20-1 to TRBJ2-5, with D uncertain. Germline values: CDR1 DFQATT, CDR2 SNEGSKA (reference sequence). V gave up 6 bases and J gave up 3 bases, with 5 bases separating them. The CDR3 runs to 10 residues.

This clone was recorded once. The chain links TRBV5-4 to TRBJ1-1; unclear D gene. The CDR3 contains 13 residues. The V and J ends lost 4 bases and 3 bases respectively, with 10 bases between them. CDR1 is SGHNT and CDR2 is YYREEE in the germline V gene (reference sequence). The CDR3 loop reads CASSLGSHTEAFF. CDR3 nucleotide sequence: TGTGCCAGCAGCCTCGGGAGTCACACTGAAGCTTTCTTT.

This chain links TRBV5-1 with TRBJ1-2; 8 positions agree with TRBD1. V lost 3 bases to trimming and J lost 4 bases; unmatched junction nucleotides: 5. Per the germline V gene, CDR1 is SGHRS and CDR2 is YFSETQ. The CDR3 has 14 amino acids. The CDR3 sequence: CASSWTGLVYGYTF. For the CDR3, the DNA is TGCGCCAGCAGCTGGACAGGGCTGGTCTATGGCTACACCTTC. Together with reference TRBV5-1 and TRBJ1-2, the CDR3 gives the full variable domain: KAGVTQTPRYLIKTRGQQVTLSCSPISGHRSVSWYQQTPGQGLQFLFEYFSETQRNKGNFPGRFSGRQFSNSRSEMNVSTLELGDSALYLCASSWTGLVYGYTFGSGTRLTVV.

J is TRBJ1-5 and V is TRBV19; the D gene is possibly TRBD1 (5 bases). Germline CDR1 and CDR2: LNHDA and SQIVND (reference sequence). This CDR3 region has 15 residues. Trimming stripped 6 bases from V and 3 bases from J, with 15 bases between. The CDR3 nucleotides read TGTGCCAGTAGAGCGCGGGGGGGGGACAATCAGCCCCAGCATTTT. Its translation: CASRARGGDNQPQHF. The whole variable domain, remainder taken from reference TRBV19 and TRBJ1-5, is DGGITQSPKYLFRKEGQNVTLSCEQNLNHDAMYWYRQDPGQGLRLIYYSQIVNDFQKGDIAEGYSVSREKKESFPLTVTSAQKNPTAFYLCASRARGGDNQPQHFGDGTRLSIL.

V and J are TRBV5-8 and TRBJ2-7; 9 bases line up with TRBD1. CDR3 length: 17 residues. Germline CDR1 reads SGHTS; CDR2 reads YDEGEE. V was pared by 0 bases and J by 0 bases, with 7 bases of the junction left unmatched. The CDR3 region has the DNA TGTGCCAGCAGCTTGGGGCCCGGACAGGGGAGCTCCTACGAGCAGTACTTC. It codes for CASSLGPGQGSSYEQYF.

This chain uses TRBV5-1 with TRBJ1-1; possible D gene TRBD1, 5 bases. CDR1 is SGHRS, CDR2 YFSETQ, per germline. Trimming cost V 0 bases and J 1 base, with 7 bases left between them. The CDR3 runs to 14 residues. The CDR3 is CASSLVTGNTEAFF. DNA of the CDR3: TGCGCCAGCAGCTTGGTTACAGGGAACACTGAAGCTTTCTTT.

This chain joins TRBV6-6 and TRBJ1-5, with D unclear. The germline V gene encodes CDR1 MNHNY and CDR2 SVGAGI (reference sequence). Trimming took 5 bases from V and 4 from J, leaving 6 bases between them. CDR3 length: 12 residues. The CDR3 reads CASSPSNQPQHF. CDR3 nucleotides: TGTGCCAGCAGTCCCTCGAATCAGCCCCAGCATTTT.

Turning to this clone: The junction does not match germline at one end; this may be a read error. CDR3 sequence reads: CASSFGNIEAFF. CDR3 nucleotides: TGCGCCAGCAGCTTCGGGAACATTGAAGCTTTCTTT. V and J are TRBV5-1 and TRBJ1-1; D gene unclear. The CDR3 is 12 amino acids. CDR1 and CDR2 from the germline V gene are SGHRS and YFSETQ.

This chain uses TRBV20-1 with TRBJ1-2; D is possibly TRBD1 (5 bases). Germline assignment: CDR1 DFQATT and CDR2 SNEGSKA (reference sequence). V lost 6 bases and J 3 bases, leaving 5 bases between the germline ends. This CDR3 region has 10 residues. In DNA form, the CDR3 reads TGCAGTGCGGGGCACTATGGCTACACCTTC. This gives the protein CSAGHYGYTF.

V usage is TRBV28 and J usage is TRBJ2-3; D ambiguous. The CDR3 spans 11 residues. V was trimmed by 1 base and J by 7 bases, leaving 3 bases between them. Germline CDR1 reads MDHEN; CDR2 reads SYDVKM. In DNA form, the CDR3 reads TGTGCCAGCAGTTTATATAATACGCAGTATTTT. This sequence encodes CASSLYNTQYF. Drawing the rest from reference TRBV28 and TRBJ2-3, the complete variable domain is DVKVTQSSRYLVKRTGEKVFLECVQDMDHENMFWYRQDPGLGLRLIYFSYDVKMKEKGDIPEGYSVSREKKERFSLILESASTNQTSMYLCASSLYNTQYFGPGTRLTVL.

The chain employs TRBV15 and TRBJ1-2, with TRBD1 identical over 8 bases. The trim removed 3 bases at V and 5 bases at J, leaving 8 bases unmatched. CDR1 LNHNV and CDR2 YYDKDF come from the germline V gene (reference sequence). The length of the CDR3 is 15 residues. CDR3 region: CATSSGTGLWYGYTF. CDR3 DNA: TGTGCCACCAGCAGTGGGACAGGACTGTGGTATGGCTACACCTTC.

This clone was seen only once. The genes are TRBV9 and TRBJ2-7, with D unclear. The CDR3 length is 14 residues. In germline, CDR1 is SGDLS, CDR2 YYNGEE. Between the trimmed V and J ends, which lost 2 bases and 3 bases, there was a span of 12 bases. The CDR3 sequence is CASSVAAWSYEQYF. CDR3 nucleotides: TGTGCCAGCAGCGTCGCCGCCTGGAGCTACGAGCAGTACTTC.

The V gene is TRBV7-6, the J gene TRBJ2-3, with 7 bases identical to TRBD2. The CDR3 is 14 amino acids. From germline, CDR1 is SGHVS and CDR2 FNYEAQ. Trimming removed 0 bases from V and 8 bases from J; junction bases left unmatched: 5. CDR3: CASSLAMRGSTQYF. The CDR3 DNA follows: TGTGCCAGCAGCTTAGCGATGCGGGGGAGTACGCAGTATTTT.

This chain links TRBV9 with TRBJ2-3; the D gene is possibly TRBD2 (7 bases). Deletions cut 2 bases from V and 5 bases from J, with 27 bases between. CDR1 is SGDLS and CDR2 is YYNGEE in the germline V gene. The CDR3 extends over 19 amino acids. The DNA for the CDR3 is TGTGCCAGCAGCGTGGGGAATAGCGGCAGTGGGGGGGCCGTAGATACGCAGTATTTT. It yields the protein CASSVGNSGSGGAVDTQYF.

This clone has just one count. The chain carries TRBV19 and TRBJ2-7, with 10 bases fitting TRBD2. Germline trimming cut 5 bases from V and 1 base from J; bases unmatched to any gene: 5. Germline V gives CDR1 LNHDA, CDR2 SQIVND (reference sequence). The length of the CDR3 is 15 residues. The CDR3 reads CASSPGTSVSYEQYF. The CDR3, as DNA: TGTGCCAGTAGTCCCGGGACTAGCGTGTCCTACGAGCAGTACTTC.

The V call is TRBV2, the J call TRBJ1-4, with TRBD1 as a possible D gene (5 bases). Germline CDR1 SNHLY, CDR2 FYNNEI. This CDR3 spans 15 amino acids. Trimming took 6 bases from V and 8 from J, leaving 19 bases between them. The CDR3 loop is CASRGRRAPKEKLFF. The DNA of the CDR3 is TGTGCCAGCAGGGGCCGCAGGGCCCCAAAGGAAAAACTGTTTTTT. The full variable domain, with the rest looked up from reference TRBV2 and TRBJ1-4, is EPEVTQTPSHQVTQMGQEVILRCVPISNHLYFYWYRQILGQKVEFLVSFYNNEISEKSEIFDDQFSVERPDGSNFTLKIRSTKLEDSAMYFCASRGRRAPKEKLFFGSGTQLSVL.

The chain uses TRBV6-1 and TRBJ2-5; D is perhaps TRBD1 (6 bases). V was shortened by 5 bases and J by 1 base, with 11 bases between the two germline ends. Germline V gives CDR1 MNHNS, CDR2 SASEGT. The CDR3 covers 14 residues. CDR3 in DNA: TGTGCCAGCAGTTCTAACAGGGTCCAAGAGACCCAGTACTTC. Translated: CASSSNRVQETQYF.

This sequence joins TRBV11-2 and TRBJ1-1; 8 bases line up with TRBD1. CDR3 length: 17 residues. The germline CDR1 and CDR2 sequences are SGHAT and FQNNGV. J gave up 5 bases and V 6 bases, and 17 bases lay outside the gene matches. The CDR3 DNA is TGTGCCAGCAGTCCGACGGTAATTTCAGGGGGCTGGACTGAAGCTTTCTTT. Translation gives CASSPTVISGGWTEAFF.

This CDR3 is CASLGRFGEINGYTF. The DNA of the CDR3 is TGTGCCAGCTTGGGGAGGTTTGGGGAGATTAATGGCTACACCTTC. The chain employs TRBV7-9 and TRBJ1-2; D remains unclear. V gave up 8 bases and J gave up 6 bases, with 22 bases separating them. Looked up from germline, CDR1 is SEHNR and CDR2 is FQNEAQ (reference sequence). The CDR3 has 15 amino acids.

The chain carries TRBV4-3 and TRBJ1-5; D is possibly TRBD1 (6 bases). Germline V gives CDR1 LGHNA, CDR2 YSLEER. CDR3 length equals 19 residues. The V end lost 1 base, the J end lost 2 bases, and 21 bases lay between the germline ends. CDR3 sequence (DNA): TGCGCCAGCAGCCAAGGATCGTCAGGGGTGGTTCATCGCAATCAGCCCCAGCATTTT. This codes for CASSQGSSGVVHRNQPQHF.

The chain joins TRBV7-2 to TRBJ1-5; 7 bases align to TRBD1. V dropped 5 bases and J dropped 6; count of bases not matched to a gene: 10. CDR3 length: 15 amino acids. Germline V lookup: CDR1 SGHTA, CDR2 FQGNSA. The DNA for the CDR3 is TGTGCCAGCAGCACGACAGGGAGTCTCGCTCAGCCCCAGCATTTT. As protein: CASSTTGSLAQPQHF.

V is TRBV4-3 and J is TRBJ2-7, with 10 bases lining up with TRBD1. This CDR3 region has 16 residues. Germline V gene lookup returns CDR1 LGHNA and CDR2 YSLEER. The J segment lost 4 bases and the V segment lost 4 bases, leaving 10 bases of the junction unmatched. CDR3 sequence reads: CASSLYVTGGSYEQYF. CDR3 bases: TGCGCCAGCAGCCTTTACGTGACAGGGGGCAGTTACGAGCAGTACTTC.

The chain employs TRBV28 and TRBJ2-7, with 9 nucleotides matching TRBD2. This CDR3 spans 14 amino acids. CDR1 and CDR2 (germline): MDHEN, SYDVKM. Trimming at V came to 6 bases and at J to 4 bases, leaving 7 bases not matched to a gene. The CDR3 nucleotides read TGTGCCAGCAGCCTAGCGGGGCGTTGGTACGAGCAGTACTTC. Protein product: CASSLAGRWYEQYF.

The chain employs TRBV7-2 and TRBJ1-2; no clear D gene. Germline V gene sequence: CDR1 SGHTA, CDR2 FQGNSA. This CDR3 region has 14 residues. Trimming took 3 bases from V and 13 from J, leaving 21 bases between them. CDR3 DNA: TGTGCCAGCAGCTTCGGGAGCCCGGCCTATAGTGTCACCTTC. Its protein is CASSFGSPAYSVTF.

The genes are TRBV29-1 and TRBJ2-5; 8 nucleotides line up with TRBD2. This CDR3 is built from 12 residues. Trimming took 6 bases from V and 5 from J; bases not matched to a gene: 5. Germline lookup yields CDR1 SQVTM and CDR2 ANQGSEA. CDR3 loop: CSVKRGGETQYF. For the CDR3, the DNA is TGCAGCGTAAAGCGCGGGGGGGAGACCCAGTACTTC.

The chain employs TRBV29-1 and TRBJ2-1; the D gene is possibly TRBD2 (5 bases). Germline CDR1 SQVTM, CDR2 ANQGSEA. The CDR3 spans 15 residues. V lost 6 bases to trimming and J lost 4 bases, with 19 bases between them. In DNA form, the CDR3 reads TGCAGCGTCGCAGTTTCCCGGGGAGTTTACAATGAGCAGTTCTTC. Amino acid sequence: CSVAVSRGVYNEQFF.

This chain links TRBV30 with TRBJ1-2; TRBD1 agrees at 7 bases. The J segment lost 4 bases and the V segment lost 5 bases, leaving 4 bases of the junction unmatched. This CDR3 is built from 12 residues. The germline V gene encodes CDR1 GTSNPN and CDR2 SVGIG (reference sequence). This CDR3 is CAWGDSPYGYTF. CDR3 nucleotide sequence: TGTGCCTGGGGGGACAGTCCCTATGGCTACACCTTC.

This chain uses TRBV18 with TRBJ1-1; 7 nucleotides line up with TRBD1. The CDR3 runs 13 residues. In germline, CDR1 is KGHSH, CDR2 LQKENI. The J segment lost 4 bases and the V segment lost 3 bases, leaving 2 bases of the junction unmatched. The CDR3 loop reads CASSPRDSTEAFF. CDR3 sequence (DNA): TGTGCCAGCTCACCCAGGGACAGCACTGAAGCTTTCTTT.